This T cell receptor beta chain was captured in a study of OX40 agonist ivuxolimab in advanced cancers. About the research overall: An anti-OX40 (CD134) antibody with agonistic activity, ivuxolimab, was administered to patients. Three patients had partial responses: one hepatocellular carcinoma, two cutaneous melanoma. Study-level points and caveats: With doses of 0.1 to 3.0 mg/kg, CD4+ and CD8+ blood T cells had undergone clonal expansion by week 6.

As concerns this clone: Its antigen is currently unknown.

Some clones are missing from TCRdb's copy, which holds only in-frame ones; the method was immunoSEQ multiplex PCR. The sample consists of some 110,000 clones, about nine tenths of them appearing once. The sample in question was CD4+ or CD8+ T cells sorted from blood, obtained in a trial of the OX40 agonist ivuxolimab. The source of this sequence is an adult with an advanced solid tumor such as melanoma, head and neck, liver or kidney cancer.

DNA for the CDR3: TGTGCCAGCAGTTGGCTGGGGCGGAACGAGCAGTACTTC. Amino acid sequence: CASSWLGRNEQYF. The gene calls are TRBV27 and TRBJ2-7; D is perhaps TRBD1 (5 bases). V was pared by 4 bases and J by 5 bases, with 12 bases between. CDR1 and CDR2 from the germline V gene are MNHEY and SMNVEV (reference sequence). The CDR3 consists of 13 residues.